This T cell receptor (beta chain) was captured in a study of T cell repertoires in cytomegalovirus infection. This CDR3 is built from 14 residues. Germline V gene data show CDR1 as SGHVS and CDR2 as FNYEAQ. Trimming removed 4 bases from V and 7 bases from J; junction bases left unmatched: 9. Study-level results: Predominance within the ex vivo response was attributable to HLA-C-restricted CMV-specific TCR beta clonotypes.

TCRdb re-analysed the reads in MiXCR, keeping a single row per CDR3 protein. Of about 500,000 distinct CDR3 sequences in the sample, around 35% are singletons; the top ten hold 17%. Regarding this clonotype: Its antigen is still unknown.

This receptor was identified in a human donor in good health (CMV status not recorded). Some clones in this sample may be carry-over from other donors' samples. This chain joins TRBV7-6 and TRBJ2-7; TRBD2 aligns across 8 bases. The sequencing here drew on cultured PBMCs, taken from culture after CMV antigen stimulation. The CDR3 protein is CASSSGLALREQYF. The DNA of the CDR3 is TGTGCCAGCAGCTCCGGACTAGCCCTTCGGGAGCAGTACTTC.